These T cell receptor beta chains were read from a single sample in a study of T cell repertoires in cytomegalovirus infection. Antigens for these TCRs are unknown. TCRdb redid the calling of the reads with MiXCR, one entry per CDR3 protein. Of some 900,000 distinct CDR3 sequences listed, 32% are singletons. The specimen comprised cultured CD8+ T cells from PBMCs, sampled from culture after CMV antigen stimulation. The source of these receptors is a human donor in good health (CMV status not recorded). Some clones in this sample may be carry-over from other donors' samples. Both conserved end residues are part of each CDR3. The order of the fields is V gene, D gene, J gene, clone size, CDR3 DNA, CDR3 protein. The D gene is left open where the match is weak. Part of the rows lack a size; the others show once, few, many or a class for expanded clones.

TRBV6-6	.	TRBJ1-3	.	TGTGCCAGCAGTTACTCGACTTGGGGGCCGAGGGGTGGAAACACCATATATTTT	CASSYSTWGPRGGNTIYF
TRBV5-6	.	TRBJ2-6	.	TGTGCCAGCAGCCCCTCCGGGACCCTCTCTGGGGCCAACGTCCTGACTTTC	CASSPSGTLSGANVLTF
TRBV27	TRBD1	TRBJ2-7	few	TGTGCCAGCGGTGGGGACAGGTTCACGGAGCAGTACTTC	CASGGDRFTEQYF
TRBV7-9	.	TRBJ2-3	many	TGTGCCAGCAGCTTAGACAGCCTGACTAGCACAGATACGCAGTATTTT	CASSLDSLTSTDTQYF
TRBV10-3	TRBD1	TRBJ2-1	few	TGTGCCATCAGGTTAACAGGGGAACCCTACAATGAGCAGTTCTTC	CAIRLTGEPYNEQFF
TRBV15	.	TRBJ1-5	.	TGTGCCACCAGCAGAGAGGTCTTTCAGCCCCAGCATTTT	CATSREVFQPQHF
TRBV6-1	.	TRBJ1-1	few	TGTGCCACCGTTAGATGGGGGATAGCTGAAGCTTTCTTT	CATVRWGIAEAFF
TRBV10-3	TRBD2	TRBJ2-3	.	TGTGCCATCGGGGGACTAGCGGGGGGGCCGGGTGATACGCAGTATTTT	CAIGGLAGGPGDTQYF
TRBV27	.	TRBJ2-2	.	TGTGCCAGCAGTCCCCTCTGGGCGGAGAACACCGGGGAGCTGTTTTTT	CASSPLWAENTGELFF
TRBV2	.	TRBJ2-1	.	TGTACCAGCAGTGACACTAGCAACTCCTACAATGAGCAGTTCTTC	CTSSDTSNSYNEQFF
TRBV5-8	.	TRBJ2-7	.	TGTGCCAGCAGCTGGGGAAGGGGGAGCGACGAGCAGTACTTC	CASSWGRGSDEQYF
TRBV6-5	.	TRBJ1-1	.	TGTGCCAGCAGTTATCAAGGACCCAACGAAGCTTTCTTT	CASSYQGPNEAFF
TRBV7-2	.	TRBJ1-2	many	TGTGCCAGCAGCTTAGGGTCCGGGACCAACTATGGCTACACCTTC	CASSLGSGTNYGYTF
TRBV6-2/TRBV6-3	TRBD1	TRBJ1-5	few	TGTGCCAGCAGTACACCGGGACAGGGTTATAGCAATCAGCCCCAGCATTTT	CASSTPGQGYSNQPQHF
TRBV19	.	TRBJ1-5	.	TGTGCCAGTAGTATTATTCCCGGCGGCAATCAGCCCCAGCATTTT	CASSIIPGGNQPQHF
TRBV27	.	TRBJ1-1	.	TGTGCCAGCAGTTTATTGGGGGGCTGGGACACTGAAGCTTTCTTT	CASSLLGGWDTEAFF
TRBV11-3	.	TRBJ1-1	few	TGTGCCAGCAGCTTAAACAACGGGGCTGAAGCTTTCTTT	CASSLNNGAEAFF
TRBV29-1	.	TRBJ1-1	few	TGCAGCGTTGAAACCCGGGGCTGGGGCACTGAAGCTTTCTTT	CSVETRGWGTEAFF
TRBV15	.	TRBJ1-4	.	TGTGCCACCAGCACCTACAGGGACACCGGAAATGAAAAACTGTTTTTT	CATSTYRDTGNEKLFF
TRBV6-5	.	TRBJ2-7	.	TGTGCCAGCAGTTACTCCGCGGGGGCCACCTACGAGCAGTACTTC	CASSYSAGATYEQYF
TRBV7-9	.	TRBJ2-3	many	TGTGCCAGCAGCTTCGACAGTAGCCTCACAGATACGCAGTATTTT	CASSFDSSLTDTQYF
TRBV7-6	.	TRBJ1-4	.	TGTGCCAGCAGCTCTCCGGGATTCAATGAAAAACTGTTTTTT	CASSSPGFNEKLFF
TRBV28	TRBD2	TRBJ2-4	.	TGTGCCAGCAGAGCTGGGAGGGATCTAGCCAAAAACATTCAGTACTTC	CASRAGRDLAKNIQYF
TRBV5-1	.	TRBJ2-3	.	TGCGCCAGCAGCGTACGAGGACCGATTTCCACAGATACGCAGTATTTT	CASSVRGPISTDTQYF
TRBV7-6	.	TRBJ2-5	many	TGTGCCAGCAGCTTAGCGCCGGGGGCTGGGGAGACCCAGTACTTC	CASSLAPGAGETQYF
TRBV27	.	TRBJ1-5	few	TGTGCCAGCAGTTTCGGACGGTTTAGCAATCAGCCCCAGCATTTT	CASSFGRFSNQPQHF
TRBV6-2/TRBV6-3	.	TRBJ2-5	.	TGTGCCAGCAGTTACTCACGAGGAGGGCAAGAGACCCAGTACTTC	CASSYSRGGQETQYF
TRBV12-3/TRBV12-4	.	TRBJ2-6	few	TGTGCCAGCAGTTTTTTATACTCTGGGGCCAACGTCCTGACTTTC	CASSFLYSGANVLTF
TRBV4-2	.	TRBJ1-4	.	TGTGCCAGCAGCCAAGATCAACGAGGCAGGGAGGCTAATGAAAAACTGTTTTTT	CASSQDQRGREANEKLFF
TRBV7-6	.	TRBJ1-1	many	TGTGCCAGCACCCCGACCGAAGCCATGAACACTGAAGCTTTCTTT	CASTPTEAMNTEAFF
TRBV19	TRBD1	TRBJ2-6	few	TGTGCCAGTACCCGGGACAGCTCTGGGGCCAACGTCCTGACTTTC	CASTRDSSGANVLTF
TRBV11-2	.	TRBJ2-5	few	TGTGCCAGCAGCGCCAGGGGGGAGAGGGAGACCCAGTACTTC	CASSARGERETQYF
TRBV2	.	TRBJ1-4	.	TGTGCCAGCAGTGAAGATGGGAGATTTATTGAAAAACTGTTTTTT	CASSEDGRFIEKLFF
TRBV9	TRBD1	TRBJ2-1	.	TGTGCCAGCAGCGTTGACAGGGCTTCCTACAATGAGCAGTTCTTC	CASSVDRASYNEQFF
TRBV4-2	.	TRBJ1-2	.	TGTGCCAGCAGTCCTTTTACCGGGGTCTCAGATGGCTACACCTTC	CASSPFTGVSDGYTF
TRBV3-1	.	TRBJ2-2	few	TGTGCCAGCAGCCCTGGAGCTCTTGCCACCGGGGAGCTGTTTTTT	CASSPGALATGELFF
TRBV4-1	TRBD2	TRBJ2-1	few	TGCGCCAGCAGCCAATCGGGACTAGCGGCCTACAATGAGCAGTTCTTC	CASSQSGLAAYNEQFF
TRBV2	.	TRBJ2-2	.	TGTGCCAGCAGTGATGACCGGGAAAGAGGTCCCGGGGAGCTGTTTTTT	CASSDDRERGPGELFF
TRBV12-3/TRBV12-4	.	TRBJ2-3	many	TGTGCCAGCAGTTTTGGGAACACAGATACGCAGTATTTT	CASSFGNTDTQYF
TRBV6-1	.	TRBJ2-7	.	TGTGCCAACAGTGAATCAGGCTCTTTCTCCTACGAGCAGTACTTC	CANSESGSFSYEQYF
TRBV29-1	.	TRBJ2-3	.	TGCAGCGTCCCGACGGGTAGTATATCTGCTAGCACAGATACGCAGTATTTT	CSVPTGSISASTDTQYF